These 26 T cell receptor beta chains were all obtained from the same sample, sequenced in a study of T-cell reconstitution after alpha-beta-depleted transplantation in children. Researchers prepared the TCRbeta library using unique molecular identifiers, the study reports. TCRdb independently ran MiXCR on the PCR reads; one entry per CDR3 protein. The table has about 500,000 distinct CDR3 sequences, about 33% seen once. Sequencing was performed on PBMCs from the stem cell graft donor, taken from the stem cell graft. The receptors derive from a human donor who donated a stem cell graft to a child with aplastic anemia.

This sequence joins TRBV7-2 and TRBJ2-5; D unclear. V gave up 1 base and J gave up 1 base, with 10 bases separating them. The CDR3 totals 15 residues. CDR1 and CDR2 from the germline V gene are SGHTA and FQGNSA. CDR3 in amino acids: CASSLGWRGQETQYF. DNA for the CDR3: TGTGCCAGCAGCTTAGGATGGAGAGGCCAAGAGACCCAGTACTTC.

V and J are TRBV7-3 and TRBJ2-1, with D possibly being TRBD2 (6 bases). The CDR3 is made up of 14 amino acids. The V and J ends lost 5 bases and 8 bases respectively, with 16 bases between them. The germline V gene has CDR1 SGHTA and CDR2 FQGTGA. CDR3 sequence: CASSPGGRRYEQFF. CDR3 bases: TGTGCCAGCAGCCCAGGAGGGAGACGTTATGAGCAGTTCTTC. Variable domain in full (rest from reference TRBV7-3 and TRBJ2-1): GAGVSQTPSNKVTEKGKYVELRCDPISGHTALYWYRQSLGQGPEFLIYFQGTGAADDSGLPNDRFFAVRPEGSVSTLKIQRTERGDSAVYLCASSPGGRRYEQFFGPGTRLTVL.

This clonotype was seen only a few times. The V call is TRBV6-6, the J call TRBJ1-5; D call uncertain. The CDR3 has 13 amino acids. With 8 bases removed from V and 0 bases from J, the gap between germline ends came to 8 bases. From germline, CDR1 is MNHNY and CDR2 SVGAGI (reference sequence). The CDR3 reads CASRLSSNQPQHF. The CDR3 nucleotides read TGTGCCAGCCGCCTCAGTAGCAATCAGCCCCAGCATTTT.

V gene TRBV12-3 or TRBV12-4 combines with J gene TRBJ1-3, with 9 bases that match TRBD1. This CDR3 region has 15 residues. V dropped 6 bases and J dropped 1; count of bases not matched to a gene: 4. The CDR3 coding sequence is TGTGCCAGCAGGGACAGGGGATCTTCTGGAAACACCATATATTTT. It yields the protein CASRDRGSSGNTIYF.

The chain recombines TRBV12-3 or TRBV12-4 with TRBJ1-4; no clear D. This CDR3 region has 13 residues. The V end was cut by 6 bases, the J end by 6 bases, with 11 bases between. The CDR3 protein is CASSLDGYEKLFF. The CDR3 nucleotides are TGTGCCAGCAGCCTGGACGGGTATGAAAAACTGTTTTTT.

This clonotype was found a few times. The rearrangement joins TRBV20-1 to TRBJ1-2, with 9 bases that match TRBD1. CDR1 is DFQATT and CDR2 is SNEGSKA in the germline V gene (reference sequence). The V gene end was trimmed by 6 bases and the J gene end by 5 bases; junction bases not matched to a gene: 16. CDR3 length: 16 residues. The CDR3 reads CSARRDRVYTTYGYTF. In nucleotides, the CDR3 is TGCAGTGCCAGGAGGGACAGGGTGTACACAACGTATGGCTACACCTTC.

This chain connects TRBV18 to TRBJ2-6; D is perhaps TRBD1 (5 bases). V was clipped by 2 bases and J by 2 bases, with 13 bases between them. Germline loops: CDR1 KGHSH, CDR2 LQKENI. The CDR3 runs 17 residues. CDR3 sequence (DNA): TGTGCCAGCTCACCAACAGGCCCCAGTACTGGGGCCAACGTCCTGACTTTC. This translates into CASSPTGPSTGANVLTF.

The chain joins TRBV29-1 to TRBJ1-3; 7 nucleotides align to TRBD1. V shed 7 bases and J 9 bases; nucleotides not matched to a gene: 18. The CDR3 length is 15 residues. CDR1 and CDR2 (germline): SQVTM, ANQGSEA. CDR3 in DNA: TGCAGCGCCCTCAACTACAGGGGATCTGGGAGCACCATATATTTT. Its protein is CSALNYRGSGSTIYF.

This clonotype was recorded a few times. The rearrangement joins TRBV25-1 to TRBJ1-2; D perhaps matches TRBD1 (6 bases). Trimming took 0 bases from V and 2 from J, leaving 10 bases between them. Germline assignment: CDR1 MGHDK and CDR2 SYGVNS. The CDR3 consists of 15 residues. CDR3 nucleotide sequence: TGTGCCAGCAGTGAATATAAGAGGGGGAACTATGGCTACACCTTC. Translation: CASSEYKRGNYGYTF.

The gene calls are TRBV5-5 and TRBJ1-1; D might be TRBD1 (6 bases). The CDR3 is made up of 16 amino acids. Germline CDR1 reads SGHKS; CDR2 reads YYEKEE (reference sequence). Trimming pared 5 bases from V and 0 bases from J, leaving 17 bases between. CDR3 loop: CASRSSGELMNTEAFF. The DNA for the CDR3 is TGTGCCAGCAGATCTTCAGGGGAACTCATGAACACTGAAGCTTTCTTT.

To note about this clonotype: A read error is possible here, since a much larger clone lies one base away. Written as DNA, the CDR3 is TGTGCCAGCAATTTATGGGGGAACACTGAAGCTTTCTTT. This codes for CASNLWGNTEAFF. The rearrangement joins TRBV27 to TRBJ1-1; D not certain. The CDR3 has 13 amino acids. The germline gives CDR1 MNHEY, CDR2 SMNVEV (reference sequence).

The chain combines TRBV29-1 with TRBJ2-5; perhaps TRBD2 as D (7 bases). This CDR3 is built from 14 residues. The ends were cut back, 6 bases at V and 2 bases at J, with 16 bases in the middle. Germline-derived CDR1 and CDR2 are SQVTM and ANQGSEA. DNA for the CDR3: TGCAGCGTGGGGGGGACAAGGGGTCAAGAGACCCAGTACTTC. Translated, it gives CSVGGTRGQETQYF.

Relative to its sample, this clonotype is medium-sized (0.01 to 0.1%). This chain joins TRBV6-4 and TRBJ2-1; TRBD2 matches at 11 bases. Germline V lookup: CDR1 MRHNA, CDR2 SNTAGT. V lost 2 bases to trimming and J lost 5 bases; unmatched junction nucleotides: 2. The CDR3 loop spans 15 amino acids. DNA for the CDR3: TGTGCCAGCAGTGACGGGACTAGCGGTAACAATGAGCAGTTCTTC. Residues: CASSDGTSGNNEQFF.

The chain is built from TRBV20-1 and TRBJ1-5, with 8 bases that match TRBD1. Germline values: CDR1 DFQATT, CDR2 SNEGSKA (reference sequence). J gave up 0 bases and V 6 bases, and 13 bases lay outside the gene matches. This CDR3 is built from 17 residues. CDR3 nucleotide sequence: TGCAGTGCCCTATCCACCGACAGGGGATATAGCAATCAGCCCCAGCATTTT. It is translated as CSALSTDRGYSNQPQHF.

The V gene is TRBV7-9, the J gene TRBJ1-4; unclear D gene. The CDR3 contains 15 residues. Per germline, CDR1 SEHNR and CDR2 FQNEAQ (reference sequence). V dropped 0 bases and J dropped 0 bases, with 5 bases sitting between them. In DNA form, the CDR3 reads TGTGCCAGCAGCTTAGCCCTGGCAACTAATGAAAAACTGTTTTTT. This codes for CASSLALATNEKLFF.

This rearrangement joins TRBV7-8 to TRBJ2-3; the D gene is possibly TRBD1 (8 bases). CDR1 and CDR2 (germline): SGHVS, FQNEAQ. V dropped 6 bases and J dropped 6 bases, with 28 bases sitting between them. This CDR3 spans 18 amino acids. CDR3 amino acids: CASRLATQDRVDSDTQYF. CDR3 DNA: TGTGCCAGCAGACTAGCGACCCAGGACAGGGTGGATTCGGATACGCAGTATTTT.

This clonotype was counted only a few times. The chain couples TRBV6-1 to TRBJ2-7; 8 positions match TRBD1. V shed 6 bases and J 3 bases; nucleotides not matched to a gene: 10. Germline loops: CDR1 MNHNS, CDR2 SASEGT. The CDR3 is made up of 15 amino acids. The DNA for the CDR3 is TGTGCCAGCAGAACCACCGGGACAGGAGGCTACGAGCAGTACTTC. Residues: CASRTTGTGGYEQYF.

This clonotype was observed at least ten times. The chain combines TRBV6-5 with TRBJ1-5; D remains ambiguous. Germline CDR1 and CDR2: MNHEY and SVGAGI. This CDR3 contains 13 residues. V was shortened by 3 bases and J by 0 bases, with 3 bases between the two germline ends. The CDR3 protein is CASSYNSNQPQHF. CDR3 nucleotide sequence: TGTGCCAGCAGTTATAATAGCAATCAGCCCCAGCATTTT.

In its sample, this clonotype was seen a few times. CDR3 sequence reads: CASSPEELGLAGNYEQYF. Here the CDR3 DNA reads TGTGCCAGCTCACCGGAAGAGTTGGGGCTAGCGGGAAACTACGAGCAGTACTTC. V and J are TRBV18 and TRBJ2-7; 9 nucleotides align to TRBD2. The CDR3 length is 18 residues. The germline gives CDR1 KGHSH, CDR2 LQKENI. The V segment lost 3 bases and the J segment 3 bases; nucleotides outside the gene matches: 15.

This clonotype was counted only a few times. V gene TRBV5-5 combines with J gene TRBJ1-2; D not resolved. Germline loops: CDR1 SGHKS, CDR2 YYEKEE (reference sequence). V lost 0 bases and J lost 0, with 12 bases in between. This CDR3 spans 16 amino acids. Written as DNA, the CDR3 is TGTGCCAGCAGCTTGGCGGCCGGAAGAGCTAACTATGGCTACACCTTC. Protein: CASSLAAGRANYGYTF.

This clonotype has just a few counts. The rearrangement links TRBV5-1 to TRBJ2-5, with D perhaps being TRBD1 or TRBD2 (5 bases each). The CDR3 consists of 14 residues. Trimming shortened V by 4 bases and J by 2 bases, and 12 bases separated the two germline ends. Germline CDR1 and CDR2: SGHRS and YFSETQ. CDR3 DNA: TGCGCCAGCAGCCCCGGGGCAGCACAAGAGACCCAGTACTTC. Its translation is CASSPGAAQETQYF.

Note on this clonotype: Because the CDR3 is missing its conserved closing phenylalanine or tryptophan, this is likely a read error. This chain links TRBV29-1 with TRBJ2-1; 10 bases fit TRBD1. Germline-derived CDR1 and CDR2 are SQVTM and ANQGSEA. The ends lost 6 bases at V and 4 bases at J; junction bases unmatched: 3. The CDR3 extends over 13 amino acids. This chain's CDR3 is CSVGDRGYNEQFL. The CDR3 DNA is TGCAGCGTAGGGGACAGGGGTTACAATGAGCAGTTCCTC.

This chain uses TRBV29-1 with TRBJ2-7; 9 nucleotides agree with TRBD1. The trim removed 3 bases at V and 2 bases at J, leaving 5 bases unmatched. This CDR3 is 14 amino acids long. Germline CDR1 and CDR2: SQVTM and ANQGSEA. The CDR3 loop reads CSVDSGTGTYEQYF. DNA for the CDR3: TGCAGCGTTGATAGTGGGACAGGGACCTACGAGCAGTACTTC.

This chain connects TRBV29-1 to TRBJ2-1; TRBD2 aligns across 7 bases. This CDR3 spans 14 amino acids. CDR1 and CDR2 from the germline V gene are SQVTM and ANQGSEA. V was pared by 7 bases and J by 0 bases, with 6 bases of the junction left unmatched. CDR3 nucleotides: TGCAGCGCCGGGACTATCCACTCCTACAATGAGCAGTTCTTC. Translating it yields CSAGTIHSYNEQFF.

The rearrangement joins TRBV9 to TRBJ2-7; maybe TRBD2 (7 bases). Germline CDR1 and CDR2: SGDLS and YYNGEE. Trimming pared 4 bases from V and 6 bases from J, leaving 29 bases between. This CDR3 is built from 18 residues. CDR3 sequence reads: CASSPRDRRGLSLSEQYF. The CDR3 bases are TGTGCCAGCAGCCCACGAGACCGGCGGGGGCTATCGTTAAGCGAGCAGTACTTC.

The chain recombines TRBV3-1 with TRBJ1-2; D unclear. CDR1 and CDR2 (germline): LGHDT, YNNKEL (reference sequence). This CDR3 region has 13 residues. The germline V and J ends were trimmed by 1 base and 8 bases, with 11 bases remaining between them. CDR3 sequence: CASSQVPPKGYTF. The CDR3 region has the DNA TGTGCCAGCAGCCAAGTCCCCCCAAAGGGCTACACCTTC.